The rows below give T cell receptor beta chains drawn from one sample of a study of cytomegalovirus exposure and HLA in healthy donors. Sequencing used immunoSEQ multiplex PCR; TCRdb keeps in-frame clones, though not all of them. Found here are around 140,000 clones, 70% to 80% of them singletons; the top ten hold about 2%. The sequenced material came from PBMCs. Receptor source: a female donor in good health and CMV-seropositive. CDR3s leave out the opening cysteine and the closing phenylalanine or tryptophan.

j_gene,v_gene,CDR3aa
TRBJ2-7,TRBV7-6,ASSPDRVGEQY
TRBJ2-7,TRBV29-1,SVGTSGRAEQY
TRBJ1-2,TRBV5-6,ASSLVEYGYT
TRBJ1-6,TRBV6-5,ASSYGQGDNSPLH
NA,TRBV28,ASSFVGDYEQY
TRBJ2-5,TRBV7-2,ASYKTRRRGGETQY
TRBJ2-1,TRBV7-3,ASSLRTSGNNNEQF
TRBJ2-2,TRBV5-1,ASSLLAGDLTGELF
TRBJ2-1,TRBV15,ATGTGQSHEQF
TRBJ2-5,TRBV5-5,ASSLFVRARLQETQY
TRBJ2-7,TRBV5-1,ASSAVGGAAREQY
TRBJ2-3,TRBV20-1,SAFRDTQY
TRBJ1-2,TRBV11-2,ASSLDGHGNYGYT
TRBJ2-5,TRBV30,AWSESRGWGETQY
TRBJ1-5,TRBV19,ASSIGGGINQPQH
TRBJ2-4,TRBV14,ASSQNIQDIQY
TRBJ1-1,TRBV6-5,ASRPPATGEAF
TRBJ2-1,TRBV5-1,ASSGLAGDRGDEQF
TRBJ2-2,TRBV5-4,ASSRELTGELF
TRBJ2-3,TRBV5-6,ASSFSTQVRTDTQY
TRBJ1-2,TRBV28,ASRSTGVVGGYT
TRBJ2-5,TRBV2,ASSEVTSGGTQY
TRBJ2-1,TRBV6-6,ASSPHIRTLHDEQF
TRBJ2-7,TRBV18,ASSDRLGYEQY
TRBJ2-2,TRBV6-5,ASSFRDPNTGELF
TRBJ1-5,TRBV18,ASSPQGMSNQPQH
TRBJ1-3,TRBV7-6,ASSQGQGSGNTIY
TRBJ2-3,TRBV11-1,ASSPYKGAFTDTQY
NA,TRBV30,AWSRGNLYEQY
TRBJ2-3,TRBV7-9,ASSFQGIDTQY
TRBJ2-3,TRBV11-2,ASSQMEKVGTGADTQY
TRBJ1-2,TRBV19,ASNGWTGDYGYT